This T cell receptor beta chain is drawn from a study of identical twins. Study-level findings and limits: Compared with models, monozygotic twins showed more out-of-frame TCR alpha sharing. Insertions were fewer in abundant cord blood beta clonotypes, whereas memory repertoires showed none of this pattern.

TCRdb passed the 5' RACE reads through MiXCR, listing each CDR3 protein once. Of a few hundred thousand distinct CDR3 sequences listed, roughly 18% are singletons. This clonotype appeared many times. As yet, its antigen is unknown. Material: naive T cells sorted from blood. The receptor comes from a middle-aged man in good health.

Written as DNA, the CDR3 is TGTGCCACCAGCAGAGATCTCTACGAGCAGTACTTC. It codes for CATSRDLYEQYF. The chain carries TRBV15 and TRBJ2-7; D remains unclear. Germline V lookup: CDR1 LNHNV, CDR2 YYDKDF (reference sequence). The CDR3 runs to 12 residues. V lost 0 bases and J lost 3, with 3 bases in between.